Presented here are 24 T cell receptor beta chains from one specimen sequenced in a study of T-cell memory formation after mild COVID-19. MiXCR was run by TCRdb on the 5' RACE reads, yielding one entry per CDR3 protein. The table includes around 370,000 distinct CDR3 sequences, around 20% detected once. Sequenced: PBMCs or a T cell subset sorted from them (not recorded which). These receptor sequences come from an adult woman who had mild COVID-19 (a few samples of this study predate the infection). Cell type and time point are not known.

The chain uses TRBV2 and TRBJ1-5; tentatively, D is TRBD1 (6 bases). The CDR3 is made up of 14 amino acids. Germline loops: CDR1 SNHLY, CDR2 FYNNEI. The germline V and J ends were trimmed by 9 bases and 6 bases, with 18 bases remaining between them. CDR3 loop: CARRAEGEGQPQHF. Written as DNA, the CDR3 is TGTGCCAGAAGGGCGGAGGGGGAGGGTCAGCCCCAGCATTTT.

V is TRBV5-4 and J is TRBJ2-2; 7 bases agree with TRBD1. Germline V gene data show CDR1 as SGHNT and CDR2 as YYREEE (reference sequence). The CDR3 loop spans 14 amino acids. Trimming at V came to 6 bases and at J to 6 bases, leaving 8 bases not matched to a gene. CDR3 amino acids: CASTDREEAGELFF. The CDR3 DNA sequence: TGTGCCAGCACCGACAGGGAAGAAGCCGGGGAGCTGTTTTTT.

V usage is TRBV30 and J usage is TRBJ1-1; no firm D call. The V end was cut by 0 bases, the J end by 4 bases, with 12 bases between. Germline CDR1 is GTSNPN and CDR2 is SVGIG (reference sequence). The CDR3 spans 14 residues. The CDR3 is CAWSVTVLATEAFF. As DNA, the CDR3 is TGTGCCTGGAGTGTAACGGTCTTGGCCACTGAAGCTTTCTTT.

The chain is built from TRBV7-2 and TRBJ1-3, with D unresolved. The V end was cut by 5 bases, the J end by 0 bases, with 11 bases between. CDR3 length: 15 amino acids. CDR1 is SGHTA, CDR2 FQGNSA, per germline. The CDR3, as DNA: TGTGCCAGCAGCGTTAGGCAGGCCTCTGGAAACACCATATATTTT. Translation gives CASSVRQASGNTIYF.

In this sample, this clonotype turned up a few times. This chain connects TRBV24-1 to TRBJ2-2, with unresolved D. In germline, CDR1 is KGHDR, CDR2 SFDVKD. This CDR3 is built from 13 residues. The V gene lost 7 bases and the J gene lost 7 bases, with 12 bases spanning the gap. As DNA, the CDR3 is TGTGCCACCAGCCAATATACGGTCGGGGAGCTGTTTTTT. Protein sequence: CATSQYTVGELFF.

The rearrangement uses TRBV9 and TRBJ1-1; D may be TRBD1 (6 bases). The length of the CDR3 is 16 residues. Germline lookup yields CDR1 SGDLS and CDR2 YYNGEE. The V end lost 4 bases, the J end lost 3 bases, and 19 bases lay between the germline ends. In DNA, the CDR3 is TGTGCCAGCAGCTTTTGCTTCAGGGCAGGGGACACTGAAGCTTTCTTT. Translated, it gives CASSFCFRAGDTEAFF.

This clonotype came up a few times. The rearrangement uses TRBV5-1 and TRBJ2-1; 8 bases line up with TRBD2. Germline trimming cut 0 bases from V and 8 bases from J; bases unmatched to any gene: 7. This CDR3 comprises 15 residues. Germline loops: CDR1 SGHRS, CDR2 YFSETQ. The CDR3 region has the DNA TGCGCCAGCAGCTTGGAGGGGACTAGGGGCGATGAGCAGTTCTTC. Translated, it gives CASSLEGTRGDEQFF.

This clonotype was seen more than once but under ten times. The chain joins TRBV6-5 to TRBJ2-7, with 7 bases matching TRBD1. Germline loops: CDR1 MNHEY, CDR2 SVGAGI. Trimming took 2 bases from V and 0 from J; bases not matched to a gene: 4. This CDR3 is 15 amino acids long. The CDR3 protein is CASSYEDRSSYEQYF. The CDR3 DNA follows: TGTGCCAGCAGTTACGAGGACAGGAGCTCCTACGAGCAGTACTTC.

This clonotype was observed a handful of times. J is TRBJ2-3 and V is TRBV18; D ambiguous. The germline CDR1 and CDR2 sequences are KGHSH and LQKENI. The V end was cut by 2 bases, the J end by 6 bases, with 9 bases between. The CDR3 is made up of 13 amino acids. The CDR3 reads CASSPNTMDTQYF. Written as DNA, the CDR3 is TGTGCCAGCTCACCAAATACGATGGATACGCAGTATTTT.

J is TRBJ1-3 and V is TRBV4-1; D perhaps matches TRBD1 (6 bases). Germline values: CDR1 MGHRA, CDR2 YSYEKL. Trimming stripped 0 bases from V and 4 bases from J, with 13 bases between. CDR3 length: 16 residues. The CDR3 is CASSQEDSPSGNTIYF. Written as DNA, the CDR3 is TGCGCCAGCAGCCAAGAGGACAGTCCTTCGGGAAACACCATATATTTT.

The rearrangement links TRBV5-1 to TRBJ2-1; D gene ambiguous. CDR1 and CDR2 from the germline V gene are SGHRS and YFSETQ. V was pared by 4 bases and J by 2 bases, with 16 bases between. This CDR3 is 16 amino acids long. DNA of the CDR3: TGCGCCAGCAGCCCTTCCACCAGTACAACCTACAATGAGCAGTTCTTC. Protein product: CASSPSTSTTYNEQFF.

This sequence joins TRBV9 and TRBJ1-3; no clear D. The CDR3 has 15 amino acids. Per the germline V gene, CDR1 is SGDLS and CDR2 is YYNGEE. V gave up 3 bases and J gave up 0 bases, with 10 bases separating them. CDR3 bases: TGTGCCAGCAGCGGAACCGATTTCTCTGGAAACACCATATATTTT. Protein: CASSGTDFSGNTIYF.

The table lists this clonotype with a few counts. The chain is built from TRBV18 and TRBJ1-1; 7 bases line up with TRBD1. Germline loops: CDR1 KGHSH, CDR2 LQKENI. J was trimmed by 1 base and V by 2 bases; bases with no gene match: 4. The CDR3 loop spans 15 amino acids. CDR3 DNA: TGTGCCAGCTCACCAAGTGACAGGGCGAACACTGAAGCTTTCTTT. This gives the protein CASSPSDRANTEAFF.

This rearrangement joins TRBV5-5 to TRBJ2-1; TRBD1 matches at 7 bases. V lost 4 bases and J lost 4; bases outside the gene matches: 8. The germline V gene encodes CDR1 SGHKS and CDR2 YYEKEE (reference sequence). This CDR3 region has 15 residues. For the CDR3, the DNA is TGTGCCAGCAGCGCTGGCCCGACAGGGTACAATGAGCAGTTCTTC. As protein: CASSAGPTGYNEQFF.

This clonotype turned up a few times. The V gene is TRBV12-5, the J gene TRBJ2-1; D is possibly TRBD1 (5 bases). The germline V and J ends were trimmed by 6 bases and 3 bases, with 9 bases remaining between them. Germline loops: CDR1 LGHNT, CDR2 FRNRAP. The CDR3 has 13 residues. This CDR3 reads CASGRDSYNEQFF. CDR3 bases: TGTGCTAGTGGCCGCGACAGCTACAATGAGCAGTTCTTC.

This clonotype appeared many times. This chain joins TRBV5-1 and TRBJ2-1; a possible D gene is TRBD2 (5 bases). The CDR3 sequence is 17 residues long. In germline, CDR1 is SGHRS, CDR2 YFSETQ. V shed 5 bases and J shed 5 bases, with 23 bases lying between them. The chain's CDR3 is CASSDSGESILHNEQFF. CDR3 nucleotides: TGCGCCAGCAGTGATTCCGGGGAAAGTATCCTGCACAATGAGCAGTTCTTC.

The V call is TRBV5-1, the J call TRBJ2-1; D gene uncertain. V lost 5 bases, J lost 3 bases, and 12 bases lay in between. The germline V gene encodes CDR1 SGHRS and CDR2 YFSETQ. This CDR3 is built from 14 residues. This CDR3 is CASRFRTNYNEQFF. The CDR3 DNA sequence: TGCGCCAGCAGGTTCAGGACGAACTACAATGAGCAGTTCTTC.

This rearrangement joins TRBV14 to TRBJ1-4; D unresolved. Trimming cost V 1 base and J 10 bases, with 10 bases left between them. CDR1 and CDR2 (germline): SGHDN, FVKESK. The CDR3 is made up of 13 amino acids. CDR3 sequence reads: CASSQAVIGKLFF. In DNA, the CDR3 is TGTGCCAGCAGCCAAGCGGTAATTGGAAAACTGTTTTTT. The full variable domain, with the rest looked up from reference TRBV14 and TRBJ1-4, is EAGVTQFPSHSVIEKGQTVTLRCDPISGHDNLYWYRRVMGKEIKFLLHFVKESKQDESGMPNNRFLAERTGGTYSTLKVQPAELEDSGVYFCASSQAVIGKLFFGSGTQLSVL.

This chain's CDR3 is CASSQSSGQSLQETQYF. CDR3 nucleotides: TGCGCCAGCAGTCAATCCTCCGGACAGAGCCTCCAAGAGACCCAGTACTTC. The V and J genes are TRBV23-1 and TRBJ2-5; a possible D gene is TRBD1 (6 bases). TRBV23-1 carries the ORF label, with uncertain function. V was clipped by 0 bases and J by 1 base, with 15 bases between them. The CDR3 has 17 residues.

The chain employs TRBV12-3 or TRBV12-4 and TRBJ2-1; D not certain. Deletions cut 5 bases from V and 8 bases from J, with 16 bases between. The CDR3 has 14 residues. The chain's CDR3 is CASSVGRWADEQFF. In DNA, the CDR3 is TGTGCCAGCAGTGTCGGACGGTGGGCAGATGAGCAGTTCTTC.

This clonotype showed up just a few times. The chain couples TRBV5-1 to TRBJ2-1, with 7 bases identical to TRBD2. The CDR3 sequence is 12 residues long. Per the germline V gene, CDR1 is SGHRS and CDR2 is YFSETQ. V lost 4 bases to trimming and J lost 10 bases; unmatched junction nucleotides: 5. CDR3 loop: CASSGPGGEQFF. The CDR3 DNA is TGCGCCAGCAGCGGGCCCGGGGGGGAGCAGTTCTTC.

The chain uses TRBV2 and TRBJ1-1; D possibly corresponds to TRBD1 (6 bases). The V gene lost 5 bases and the J gene lost 0 bases, with 13 bases spanning the gap. In germline, CDR1 is SNHLY, CDR2 FYNNEI. This CDR3 region has 15 residues. CDR3 amino acids: CASSKNRVVNTEAFF. CDR3 bases: TGTGCCAGCAGTAAAAACAGGGTAGTGAACACTGAAGCTTTCTTT.

In its sample, this clonotype was seen a few times. The V call is TRBV9, the J call TRBJ2-7; D is unresolved. Germline V lookup: CDR1 SGDLS, CDR2 YYNGEE. V was shortened by 0 bases and J by 2 bases, with 9 bases between the two germline ends. The CDR3 spans 14 residues. The CDR3 spells CASSVAGSPYEQYF. CDR3 coding DNA: TGTGCCAGCAGCGTAGCTGGCAGCCCCTACGAGCAGTACTTC.

This clonotype has just a few counts. The chain carries TRBV5-1 and TRBJ1-1, with D perhaps matching TRBD1 (5 bases). CDR1 is SGHRS and CDR2 is YFSETQ in the germline V gene. The CDR3 loop spans 16 amino acids. Trimming pared 1 base from V and 4 bases from J, leaving 17 bases between. The CDR3 loop is CASSLRIRTSGTEAFF. CDR3 DNA: TGCGCCAGCAGCTTGAGGATCAGGACAAGCGGCACTGAAGCTTTCTTT. Based on the CDR3 plus reference TRBV5-1 and TRBJ1-1, the full variable domain is KAGVTQTPRYLIKTRGQQVTLSCSPISGHRSVSWYQQTPGQGLQFLFEYFSETQRNKGNFPGRFSGRQFSNSRSEMNVSTLELGDSALYLCASSLRIRTSGTEAFFGQGTRLTVV.